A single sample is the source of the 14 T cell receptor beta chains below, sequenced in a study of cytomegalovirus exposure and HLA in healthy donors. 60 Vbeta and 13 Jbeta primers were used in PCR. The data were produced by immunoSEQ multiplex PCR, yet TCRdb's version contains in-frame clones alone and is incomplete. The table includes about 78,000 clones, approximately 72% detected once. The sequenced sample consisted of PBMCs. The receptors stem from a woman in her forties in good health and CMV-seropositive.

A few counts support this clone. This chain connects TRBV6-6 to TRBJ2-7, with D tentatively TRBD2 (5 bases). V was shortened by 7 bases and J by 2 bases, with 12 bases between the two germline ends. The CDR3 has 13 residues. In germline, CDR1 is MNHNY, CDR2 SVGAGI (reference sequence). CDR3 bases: TGTGCCAGCACCGCCAGCGGACCCTACGAGCAGTACTTC. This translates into CASTASGPYEQYF.

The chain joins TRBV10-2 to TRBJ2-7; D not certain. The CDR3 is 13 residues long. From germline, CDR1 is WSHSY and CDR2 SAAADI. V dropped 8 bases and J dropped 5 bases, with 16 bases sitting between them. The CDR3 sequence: CASRVLSLDEQYF. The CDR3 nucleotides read TGCGCCAGCCGAGTATTAAGTCTTGACGAGCAGTACTTC.

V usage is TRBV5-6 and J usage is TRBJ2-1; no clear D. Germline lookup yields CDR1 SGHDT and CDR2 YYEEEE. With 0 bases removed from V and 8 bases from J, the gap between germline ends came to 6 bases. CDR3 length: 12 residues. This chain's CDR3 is CASSLAMDEQFF. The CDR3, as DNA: TGTGCCAGCAGCTTGGCTATGGATGAGCAGTTCTTC.

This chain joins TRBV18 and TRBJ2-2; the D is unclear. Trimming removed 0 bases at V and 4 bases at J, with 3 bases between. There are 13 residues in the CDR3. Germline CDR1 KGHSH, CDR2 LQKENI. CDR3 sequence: CASSPPATGELFF. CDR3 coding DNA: TGTGCCAGCTCACCACCGGCCACCGGGGAGCTGTTTTTT.

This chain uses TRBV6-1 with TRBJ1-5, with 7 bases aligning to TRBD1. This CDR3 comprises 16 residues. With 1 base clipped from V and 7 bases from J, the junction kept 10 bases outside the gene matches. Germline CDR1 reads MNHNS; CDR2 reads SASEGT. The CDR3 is CASSEGYTGVGQPQHF. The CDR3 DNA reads TGTGCCAGCAGTGAAGGATACACAGGGGTCGGACAGCCCCAGCATTTT.

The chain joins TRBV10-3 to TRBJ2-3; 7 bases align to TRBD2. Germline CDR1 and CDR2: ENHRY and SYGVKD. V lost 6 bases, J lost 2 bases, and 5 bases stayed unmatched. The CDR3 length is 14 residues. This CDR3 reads CAIREAGTTDTQYF. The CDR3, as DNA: TGTGCCATCAGAGAAGCGGGAACCACAGATACGCAGTATTTT.

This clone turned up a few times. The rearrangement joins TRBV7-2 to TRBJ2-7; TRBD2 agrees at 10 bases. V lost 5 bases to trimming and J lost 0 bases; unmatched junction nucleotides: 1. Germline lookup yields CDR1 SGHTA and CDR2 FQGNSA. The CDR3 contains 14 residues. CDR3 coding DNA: TGTGCCAGCAGCCGGACTAGCGGCTCCTACGAGCAGTACTTC. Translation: CASSRTSGSYEQYF.

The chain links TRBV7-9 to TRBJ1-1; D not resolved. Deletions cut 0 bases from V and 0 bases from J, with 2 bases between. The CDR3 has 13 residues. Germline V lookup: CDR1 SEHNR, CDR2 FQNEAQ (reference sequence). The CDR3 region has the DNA TGTGCCAGCAGCTTAGCTATGAACACTGAAGCTTTCTTT. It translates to CASSLAMNTEAFF. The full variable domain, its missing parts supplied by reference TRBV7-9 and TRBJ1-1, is DTGVSQNPRHKITKRGQNVTFRCDPISEHNRLYWYRQTLGQGPEFLTYFQNEAQLEKSRLLSDRFSAERPKGSFSTLEIQRTEQGDSAMYLCASSLAMNTEAFFGQGTRLTVV.

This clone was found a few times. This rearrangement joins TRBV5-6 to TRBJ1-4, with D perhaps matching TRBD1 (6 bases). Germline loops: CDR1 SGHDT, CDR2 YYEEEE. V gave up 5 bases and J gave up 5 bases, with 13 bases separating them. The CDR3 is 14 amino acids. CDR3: CASRTQGRNEKLFF. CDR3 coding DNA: TGTGCCAGCAGGACACAGGGAAGAAATGAAAAACTGTTTTTT.

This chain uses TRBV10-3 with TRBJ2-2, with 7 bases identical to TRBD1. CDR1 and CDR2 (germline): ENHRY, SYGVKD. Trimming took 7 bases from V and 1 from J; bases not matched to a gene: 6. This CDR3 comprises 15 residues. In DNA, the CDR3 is TGTGCCATCACATCGACAGGGATGAACACCGGGGAGCTGTTTTTT. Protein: CAITSTGMNTGELFF.

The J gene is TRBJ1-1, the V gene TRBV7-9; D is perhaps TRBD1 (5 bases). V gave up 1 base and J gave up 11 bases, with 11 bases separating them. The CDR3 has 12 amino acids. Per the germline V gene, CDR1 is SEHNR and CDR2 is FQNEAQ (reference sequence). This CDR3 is CASSLGGGGAFF. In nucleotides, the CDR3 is TGTGCCAGCAGCTTAGGGGGGGGTGGGGCTTTCTTT.

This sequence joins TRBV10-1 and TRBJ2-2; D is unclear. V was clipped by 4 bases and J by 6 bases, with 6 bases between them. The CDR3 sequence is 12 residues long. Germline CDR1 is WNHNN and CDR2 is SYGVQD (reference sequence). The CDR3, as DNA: TGCGCCAGCAGTGCTAGGTCCGGGGAGCTGTTTTTT. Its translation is CASSARSGELFF.

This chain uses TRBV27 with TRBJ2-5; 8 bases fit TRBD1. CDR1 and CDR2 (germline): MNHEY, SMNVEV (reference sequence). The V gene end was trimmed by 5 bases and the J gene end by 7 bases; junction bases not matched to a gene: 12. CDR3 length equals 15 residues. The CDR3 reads CASSLDRGAWGTQYF. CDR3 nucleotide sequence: TGTGCCAGCAGTCTCGACAGGGGCGCCTGGGGGACCCAGTACTTC.

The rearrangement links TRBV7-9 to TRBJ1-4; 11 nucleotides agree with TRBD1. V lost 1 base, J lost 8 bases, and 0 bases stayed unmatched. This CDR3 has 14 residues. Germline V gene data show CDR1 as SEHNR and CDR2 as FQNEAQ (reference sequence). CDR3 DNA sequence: TGTGCCAGCAGCTTAGGGACAGGGGGCGAAAAACTGTTTTTT. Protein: CASSLGTGGEKLFF.